The TCR beta chain described here comes from a study of shared clonotypes between healthy human individuals. Study-wide background: Donor composition was a couple of women and three men, aged 18 to 49. Broader study findings: Tissue TCR repertoires likely differ from these blood-only repertoires.

Genomic DNA (from each subset) was split evenly across several immunoSEQ plates. Repertoires were generated with immunoSEQ multiplex PCR, while TCRdb's copy carries only in-frame clones and drops some. The sample has about 1.1 million clones, approximately 75% seen once. This clone was seen repeatedly, ten times or more. The antigen remains unidentified. This CDR3 comprises 15 residues. V was cut by 8 bases and J by 0 bases, with 16 bases left in between. Per germline, CDR1 MDHEN and CDR2 SYDVKM. The chain couples TRBV28 to TRBJ1-1; D is unresolved. The sequenced sample consisted of memory CD4+ T cells from PBMCs. Subset noted: CD45RA-negative fraction. This clonotype originated in a man between 18 and 29 years old in good health. Some clones in this sample may be carry-over from other donors' samples. CDR3 sequence reads: CASLKWESMNTEAFF. Here the CDR3 DNA reads TGTGCCAGCTTGAAATGGGAGAGCATGAACACTGAAGCTTTCTTT.